The entry that follows covers one TCR beta chain sequence. The antigen it recognizes is unknown. No much larger clone exists at a distance of one base, and base qualities are not known. The collaborating institutions used their own protocols to collect whole blood in K2EDTA tubes. For TCRbeta analysis, collaborator samples were shipped as frozen whole blood, as isolated PBMCs, or as DNA extracted from either sample type. The sample is drawn from a study of blood T cell repertoires in COVID-19 (dated by TCRdb to about 2020). Some background on the complete study: Collaborator samples came from the United States, Italy and Spain and covered acute and convalescent phases of COVID-19. The material from the prospective study consisted of cDNA or gDNA derived from T cells, B-cell-depleted T cells, or PBMCs. The dataset comprised deeply sampled blood TCRbeta repertoires from subjects exposed to, actively infected with, or recovered from COVID-19. The repertoires were released in a freely available public database intended as a resource for research on the immune response to SARS-CoV-2. The samples were drawn from the first 160 participants of the ongoing ImmuneRACE study and from roughly 1,300 subjects provided by 6 global collaborators. A de-identified subject ID, COVID-19 status, age in years and sex were almost always included in the sample metadata. Where available, HLA class I and class II types were obtained from metadata supplied by the sample provider rather than from assay-based typing. The full study reports these points: Clinical and demographic metadata were provided uncurated, with the amount varying by source and participant.

Germline trimming amounts to 5 bases on V and 9 bases on J, with 4 as the count of junction bases outside the gene matches. From a lookup of the germline V gene, CDR1 and CDR2 are SGHAT and FQNNGV. Reading from cysteine to phenylalanine, the CDR3 counts 13 amino acids. Only the CDR3 part of the read is kept: 39 bases, read in frame from the first base. TCRbeta CDR3 regions were amplified from genomic DNA using the immunoSEQ Assay, a bias-controlled multiplex PCR. The authors' analysis ran thus. The number of nucleated cells in each sample was estimated from the amplification of reference gene primers within the assay. Sequence reads were collapsed and filtered to measure the absolute abundance of every unique TCRbeta CDR3 rearrangement. For each sample, productive Simpson clonality was calculated as the square root of Simpson's diversity index across productive rearrangements. As stored in TCRdb, this immuneACCESS dataset retains in-frame rearrangements with V and J assigned. A fraction of the clones does not appear; measured against another copy, unresolved V genes explain less than half of the discrepancy, and the remainder lacks a known reason. Clonal size and the V and J genes are those of that table, whereas D and trimming came from the DNA. The sample data list over 250,000 clones, and around 87% of these were observed just once. Over 2% of the sample comes from the top ten.

The receptor was derived from a woman aged 45-65 years with acute or convalescent COVID-19. The sequence is built from TRBV11-2 and TRBJ2-1, with 10 bases in between that match TRBD2. The sample consisted of peripheral blood. The DNA reads as follows: TGTGCCAGCAGCGCCGGGACTAGCGCTGAGCAGTTCTTC. The encoded protein is CASSAGTSAEQFF.